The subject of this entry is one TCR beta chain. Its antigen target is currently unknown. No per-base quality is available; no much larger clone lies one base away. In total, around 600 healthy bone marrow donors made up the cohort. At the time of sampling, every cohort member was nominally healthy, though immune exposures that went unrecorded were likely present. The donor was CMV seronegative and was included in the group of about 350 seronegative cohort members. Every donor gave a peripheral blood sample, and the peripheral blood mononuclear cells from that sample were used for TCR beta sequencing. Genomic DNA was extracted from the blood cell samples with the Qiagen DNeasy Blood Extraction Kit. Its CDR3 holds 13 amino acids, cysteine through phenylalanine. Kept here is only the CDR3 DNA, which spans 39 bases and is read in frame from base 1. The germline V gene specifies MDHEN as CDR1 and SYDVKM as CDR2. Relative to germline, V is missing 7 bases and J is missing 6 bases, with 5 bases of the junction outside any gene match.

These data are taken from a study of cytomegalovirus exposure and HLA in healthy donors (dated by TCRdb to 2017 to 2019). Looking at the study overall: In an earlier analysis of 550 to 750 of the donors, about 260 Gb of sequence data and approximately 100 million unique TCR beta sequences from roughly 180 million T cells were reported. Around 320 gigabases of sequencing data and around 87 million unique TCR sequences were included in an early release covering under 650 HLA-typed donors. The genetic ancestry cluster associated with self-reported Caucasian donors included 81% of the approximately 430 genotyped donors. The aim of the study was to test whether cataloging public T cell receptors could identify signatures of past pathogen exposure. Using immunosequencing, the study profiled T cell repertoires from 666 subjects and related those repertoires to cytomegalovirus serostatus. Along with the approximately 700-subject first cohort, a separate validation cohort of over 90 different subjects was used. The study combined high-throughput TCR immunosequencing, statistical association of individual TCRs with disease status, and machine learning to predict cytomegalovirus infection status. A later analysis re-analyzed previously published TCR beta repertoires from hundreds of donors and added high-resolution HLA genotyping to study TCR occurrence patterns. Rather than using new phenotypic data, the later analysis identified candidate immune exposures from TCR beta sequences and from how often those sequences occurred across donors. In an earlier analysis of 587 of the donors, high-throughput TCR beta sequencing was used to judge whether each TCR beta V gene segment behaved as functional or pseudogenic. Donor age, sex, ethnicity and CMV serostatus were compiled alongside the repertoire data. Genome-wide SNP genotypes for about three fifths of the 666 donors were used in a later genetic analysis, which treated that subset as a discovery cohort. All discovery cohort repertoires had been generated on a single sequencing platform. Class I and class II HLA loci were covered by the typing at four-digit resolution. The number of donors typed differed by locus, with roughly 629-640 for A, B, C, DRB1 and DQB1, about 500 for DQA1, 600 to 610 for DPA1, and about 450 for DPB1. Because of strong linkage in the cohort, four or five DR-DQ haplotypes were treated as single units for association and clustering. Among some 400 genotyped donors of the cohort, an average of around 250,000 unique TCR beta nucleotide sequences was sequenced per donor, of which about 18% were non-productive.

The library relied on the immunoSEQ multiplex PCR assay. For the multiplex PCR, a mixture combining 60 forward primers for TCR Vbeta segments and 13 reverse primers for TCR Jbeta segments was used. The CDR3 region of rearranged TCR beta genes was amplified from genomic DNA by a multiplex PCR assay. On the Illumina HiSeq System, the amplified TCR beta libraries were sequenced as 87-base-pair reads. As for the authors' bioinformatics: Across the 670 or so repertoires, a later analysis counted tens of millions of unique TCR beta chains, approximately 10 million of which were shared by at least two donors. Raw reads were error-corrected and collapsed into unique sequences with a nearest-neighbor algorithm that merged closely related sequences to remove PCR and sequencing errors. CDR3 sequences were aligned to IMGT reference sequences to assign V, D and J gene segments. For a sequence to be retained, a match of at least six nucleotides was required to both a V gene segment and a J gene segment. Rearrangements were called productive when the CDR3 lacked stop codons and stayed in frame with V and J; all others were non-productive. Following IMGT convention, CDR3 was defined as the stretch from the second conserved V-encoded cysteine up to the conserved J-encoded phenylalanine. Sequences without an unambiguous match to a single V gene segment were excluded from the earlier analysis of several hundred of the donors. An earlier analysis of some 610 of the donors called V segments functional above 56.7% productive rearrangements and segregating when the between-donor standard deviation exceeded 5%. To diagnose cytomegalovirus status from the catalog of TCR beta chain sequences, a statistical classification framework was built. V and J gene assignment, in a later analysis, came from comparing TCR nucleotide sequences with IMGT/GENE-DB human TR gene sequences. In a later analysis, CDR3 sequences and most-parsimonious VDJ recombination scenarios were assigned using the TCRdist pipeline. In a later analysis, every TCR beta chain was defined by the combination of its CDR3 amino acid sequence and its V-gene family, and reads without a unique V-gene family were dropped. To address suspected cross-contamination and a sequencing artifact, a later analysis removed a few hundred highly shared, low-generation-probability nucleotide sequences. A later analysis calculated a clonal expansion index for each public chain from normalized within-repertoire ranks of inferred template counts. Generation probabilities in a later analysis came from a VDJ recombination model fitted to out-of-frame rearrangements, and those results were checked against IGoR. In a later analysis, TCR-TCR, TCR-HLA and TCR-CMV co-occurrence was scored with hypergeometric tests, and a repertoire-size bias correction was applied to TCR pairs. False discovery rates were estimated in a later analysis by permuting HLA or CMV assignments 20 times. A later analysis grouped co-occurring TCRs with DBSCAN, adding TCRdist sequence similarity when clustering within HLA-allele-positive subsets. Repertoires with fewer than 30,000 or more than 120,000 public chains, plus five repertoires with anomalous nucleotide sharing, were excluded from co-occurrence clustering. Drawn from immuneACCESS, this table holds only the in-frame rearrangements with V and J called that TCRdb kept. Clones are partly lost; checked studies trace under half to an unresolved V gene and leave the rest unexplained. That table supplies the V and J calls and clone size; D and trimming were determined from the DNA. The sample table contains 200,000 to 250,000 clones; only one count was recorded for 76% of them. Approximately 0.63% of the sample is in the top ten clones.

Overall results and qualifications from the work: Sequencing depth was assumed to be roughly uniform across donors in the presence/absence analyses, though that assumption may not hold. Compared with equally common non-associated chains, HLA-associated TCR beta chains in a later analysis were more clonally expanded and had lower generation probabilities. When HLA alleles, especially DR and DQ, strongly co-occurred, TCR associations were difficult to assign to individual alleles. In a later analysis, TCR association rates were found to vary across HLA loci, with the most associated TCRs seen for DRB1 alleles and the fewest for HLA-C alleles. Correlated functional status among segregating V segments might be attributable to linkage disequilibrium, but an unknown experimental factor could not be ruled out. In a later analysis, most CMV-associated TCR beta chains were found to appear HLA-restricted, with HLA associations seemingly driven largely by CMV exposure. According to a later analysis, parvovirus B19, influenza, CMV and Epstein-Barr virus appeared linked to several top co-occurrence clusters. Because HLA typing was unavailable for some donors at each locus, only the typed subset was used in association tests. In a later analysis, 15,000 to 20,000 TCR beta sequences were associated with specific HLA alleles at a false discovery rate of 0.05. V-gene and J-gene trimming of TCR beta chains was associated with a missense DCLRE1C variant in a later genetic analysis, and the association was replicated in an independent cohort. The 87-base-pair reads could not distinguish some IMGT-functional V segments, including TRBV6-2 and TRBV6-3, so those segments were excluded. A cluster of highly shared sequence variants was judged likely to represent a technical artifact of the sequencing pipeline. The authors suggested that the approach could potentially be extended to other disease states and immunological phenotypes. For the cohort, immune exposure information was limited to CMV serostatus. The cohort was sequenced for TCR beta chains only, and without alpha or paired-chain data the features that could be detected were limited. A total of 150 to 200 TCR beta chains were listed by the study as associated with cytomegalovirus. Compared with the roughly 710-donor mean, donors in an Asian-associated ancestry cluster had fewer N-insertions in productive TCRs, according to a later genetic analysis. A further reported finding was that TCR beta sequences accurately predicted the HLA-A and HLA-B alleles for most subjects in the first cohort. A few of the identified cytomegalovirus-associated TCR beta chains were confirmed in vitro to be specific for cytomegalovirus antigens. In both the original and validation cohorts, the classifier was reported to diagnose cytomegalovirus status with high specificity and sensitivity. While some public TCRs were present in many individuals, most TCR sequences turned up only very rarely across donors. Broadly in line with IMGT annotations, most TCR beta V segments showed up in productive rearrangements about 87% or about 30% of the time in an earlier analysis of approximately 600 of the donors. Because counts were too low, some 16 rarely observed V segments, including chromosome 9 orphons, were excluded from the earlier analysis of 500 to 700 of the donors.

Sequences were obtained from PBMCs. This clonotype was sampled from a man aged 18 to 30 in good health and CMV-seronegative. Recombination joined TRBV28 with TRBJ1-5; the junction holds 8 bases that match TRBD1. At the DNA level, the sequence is TGTGCCAGCAAGTACGGGACAGGTCAGCCCCAGCATTTT. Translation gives CASKYGTGQPQHF.